These 30 T cell receptor beta chains were sequenced from one sample in a study of blood T cell repertoires in COVID-19. Data came from immunoSEQ multiplex PCR; TCRdb stores just in-frame clones and leaves some out. The sample consists of around 200,000 clones, approximately 91% of them appearing once. Sequenced: PBMCs or T cells enriched from blood (not recorded which). The receptors were gathered from a woman aged 18-29 years who had recovered from COVID-19.

This clone was seen only once. The chain combines TRBV29-1 with TRBJ2-7; 8 bases line up with TRBD2. Germline lookup yields CDR1 SQVTM and CDR2 ANQGSEA. This CDR3 is 14 amino acids long. V gave up 3 bases and J gave up 0 bases; unmatched junction bases: 4. Written as DNA, the CDR3 is TGCAGCGTTGAGGTAGCGGGGATCTCCTACGAGCAGTACTTC. Amino acids: CSVEVAGISYEQYF.

V and J are TRBV19 and TRBJ2-1, with 11 bases identical to TRBD2. Germline assignment: CDR1 LNHDA and CDR2 SQIVND (reference sequence). The CDR3 spans 15 residues. V was pared by 9 bases and J by 3 bases, with 7 bases of the junction left unmatched. The CDR3 reads CASDQGLAVYNEQFF. CDR3 in DNA: TGTGCCAGCGACCAGGGACTAGCGGTCTACAATGAGCAGTTCTTC.

The chain employs TRBV28 and TRBJ2-7; 7 positions match TRBD1. CDR1 and CDR2 (germline): MDHEN, SYDVKM. This CDR3 has 15 residues. J lost 0 bases, V lost 3 bases, and 5 bases had no gene match. CDR3 sequence reads: CASSLTTGFSYEQYF. The CDR3 DNA reads TGTGCCAGCAGTTTGACGACAGGGTTCTCCTACGAGCAGTACTTC.

This rearrangement joins TRBV7-8 to TRBJ1-5; TRBD1 is a possible D gene (5 bases). The V gene lost 5 bases and the J gene lost 1 base, with 9 bases spanning the gap. CDR3 length: 14 amino acids. Germline V gives CDR1 SGHVS, CDR2 FQNEAQ. Here the CDR3 reads CASSPGGSNQPQHF. Written as DNA, the CDR3 is TGTGCCAGCAGCCCCGGGGGGAGCAATCAGCCCCAGCATTTT.

The chain uses TRBV21-1 and TRBJ2-5; the DNA was not used to check the table's D call, TRBD1. TRBV21-1 corresponds to a pseudogene. This CDR3 contains 17 residues. CDR3 region: CASSKVINREYQETQYF. CDR3 coding DNA: TGTGCCAGCAGCAAAGTTATTAACAGAGAGTACCAAGAGACCCAGTACTTC.

The chain is built from TRBV9 and TRBJ2-1, with a possible D match to TRBD1 (5 bases). This CDR3 has 15 amino acids. Germline V CDR1 and CDR2: SGDLS, YYNGEE. The V end lost 0 bases, the J end lost 7 bases, and 14 bases lay between the germline ends. The CDR3 DNA sequence: TGTGCCAGCAGCGTAGAGCCTAGGGGCGTGAATGAGCAGTTCTTC. It codes for CASSVEPRGVNEQFF.

The rearrangement uses TRBV4-1 and TRBJ2-7, with 11 bases identical to TRBD2. The germline V gene encodes CDR1 MGHRA and CDR2 YSYEKL. V shed 1 base, J shed 7 bases, and the junction held 6 bases outside the gene matches. There are 15 residues in the CDR3. CDR3 sequence reads: CASSQGLAGTSEQYF. The CDR3 DNA reads TGCGCCAGCAGCCAAGGACTAGCGGGAACGTCGGAGCAGTACTTC.

The chain employs TRBV6-1 and TRBJ1-5; D is ambiguous. Trimming took off 3 bases at V and 4 bases at J, with 7 bases between the two ends. Germline V CDR1 and CDR2: MNHNS, SASEGT. This CDR3 has 13 residues. The CDR3 bases are TGTGCCAGCAGTGATCAGCGGAATCAGCCCCAGCATTTT. Its translation: CASSDQRNQPQHF.

The chain joins TRBV29-1 to TRBJ2-7, with a possible D match to TRBD2 (6 bases). The CDR3 covers 12 residues. V was trimmed by 4 bases and J by 3 bases, leaving 10 bases between them. Germline V gene data show CDR1 as SQVTM and CDR2 as ANQGSEA. The CDR3 sequence: CSVGEVVYEQYF. CDR3 DNA: TGCAGCGTTGGGGAGGTCGTCTACGAGCAGTACTTC.

The chain couples TRBV2 to TRBJ2-1; perhaps TRBD2 as D (6 bases). V dropped 0 bases and J dropped 4 bases, with 10 bases sitting between them. Germline assignment: CDR1 SNHLY and CDR2 FYNNEI. The CDR3 runs to 15 residues. CDR3 amino acids: CASSEARGLYNEQFF. CDR3 DNA: TGTGCCAGCAGTGAAGCAAGGGGACTTTACAATGAGCAGTTCTTC.

The J gene is TRBJ2-1, the V gene TRBV7-2; 12 bases map to TRBD2. The CDR3 has 15 amino acids. Germline CDR1 and CDR2: SGHTA and FQGNSA. Losses at the gene ends were 0 bases for V and 7 bases for J; bases not matched to a gene: 1. CDR3 nucleotides: TGTGCCAGCAGCTTAGCACTAGCGGGAGGTAATGAGCAGTTCTTC. Translated: CASSLALAGGNEQFF.

CDR3 sequence: CASSLWAGTGTSGANVLTF. CDR3 coding DNA: TGCGCCAGCAGCTTGTGGGCCGGGACAGGGACGTCTGGGGCCAACGTCCTGACTTTC. V is TRBV5-1 and J is TRBJ2-6, with TRBD1 identical over 9 bases. CDR1 is SGHRS, CDR2 YFSETQ, per germline. J lost 1 base, V lost 1 base, and 9 bases had no gene match. This CDR3 contains 19 residues.

The J gene is TRBJ1-1, the V gene TRBV11-1; D call uncertain. Germline V gene data show CDR1 as SGHAT and CDR2 as FQDESV (reference sequence). This CDR3 spans 13 amino acids. Trimming removed 5 bases at V and 4 bases at J, with 11 bases between. The CDR3, as DNA: TGTGCCAGCAGCCCGCGAGATAGCACTGAAGCTTTCTTT. Its protein is CASSPRDSTEAFF.

V usage is TRBV5-1 and J usage is TRBJ2-3, with 12 bases matching TRBD1. This CDR3 has 17 residues. V lost 2 bases to trimming and J lost 4 bases; unmatched junction nucleotides: 8. Germline values: CDR1 SGHRS, CDR2 YFSETQ. CDR3 sequence reads: CASSFPVGQGASDTQYF. The CDR3 DNA reads as TGCGCCAGCAGCTTTCCTGTGGGACAGGGGGCCTCAGATACGCAGTATTTT.

This sequence joins TRBV14 and TRBJ1-1; 8 bases match TRBD1. CDR3 length: 14 amino acids. With 5 bases clipped from V and 4 bases from J, the junction kept 6 bases outside the gene matches. Germline values: CDR1 SGHDN, CDR2 FVKESK. This CDR3 is CASSIRTGITEAFF. The CDR3 nucleotides are TGTGCCAGCAGCATCCGGACAGGGATCACTGAAGCTTTCTTT.

This chain joins TRBV3-1 (or the pseudogene TRBV3-2) and TRBJ1-2; 7 nucleotides align to TRBD1. CDR1 LGHDT and CDR2 YNNKEL come from the germline V gene (reference sequence). The CDR3 sequence is 13 residues long. J lost 4 bases, V lost 4 bases, and 3 bases had no gene match. CDR3 loop: CASSRGTVYGYTF. CDR3 in DNA: TGTGCCAGCAGCCGAGGGACAGTCTATGGCTACACCTTC.

The DNA of the CDR3 is TGTGCCAGCAGCTTACCGACAGGGCGGGGCACTGAAGCTTTCTTT. It specifies CASSLPTGRGTEAFF. The rearrangement links TRBV7-6 to TRBJ1-1, with 7 nucleotides matching TRBD1. The V gene end was trimmed by 2 bases and the J gene end by 4 bases; junction bases not matched to a gene: 7. CDR3 length: 15 amino acids. Germline loops: CDR1 SGHVS, CDR2 FNYEAQ.

The chain uses TRBV11-2 and TRBJ2-3; perhaps TRBD2 as D (5 bases). In germline, CDR1 is SGHAT, CDR2 FQNNGV. V gave up 5 bases and J gave up 1 base, with 10 bases separating them. The length of the CDR3 is 14 residues. The CDR3 reads CASSPGLGTDTQYF. DNA for the CDR3: TGTGCCAGCAGCCCCGGACTTGGCACAGATACGCAGTATTTT.

This chain uses TRBV28 with TRBJ2-7; a weak D match, TRBD2 (6 bases). The germline V and J ends were trimmed by 5 bases and 3 bases, with 17 bases remaining between them. CDR1 MDHEN and CDR2 SYDVKM come from the germline V gene. The CDR3 length is 15 residues. CDR3 sequence (DNA): TGTGCCAGCAGTGGTTTAGCGGAAGCGAACTACGAGCAGTACTTC. Protein: CASSGLAEANYEQYF. The full variable domain, with the rest looked up from reference TRBV28 and TRBJ2-7, is DVKVTQSSRYLVKRTGEKVFLECVQDMDHENMFWYRQDPGLGLRLIYFSYDVKMKEKGDIPEGYSVSREKKERFSLILESASTNQTSMYLCASSGLAEANYEQYFGPGTRLTVT.

This clone was picked up one time. The chain employs TRBV12-3 or TRBV12-4 and TRBJ2-7, with a weak D call TRBD1 (5 bases). The CDR3 is 13 residues long. V lost 6 bases to trimming and J lost 3 bases, with 12 bases between them. CDR3 sequence (DNA): TGTGCCAGCAGGCGTCAAGGGGTCTACGAGCAGTACTTC. As protein: CASRRQGVYEQYF.

V is TRBV29-1 and J is TRBJ2-2; TRBD2 agrees at 8 bases. Germline values: CDR1 SQVTM, CDR2 ANQGSEA. The CDR3 is made up of 16 amino acids. The V gene end was trimmed by 3 bases and the J gene end by 0 bases; junction bases not matched to a gene: 6. The CDR3 sequence is CSVEPIAGSNTGELFF. The CDR3 DNA reads TGCAGCGTTGAGCCAATAGCGGGATCGAACACCGGGGAGCTGTTTTTT.

The chain carries TRBV3-1 (or the pseudogene TRBV3-2) and TRBJ2-7; TRBD1 is a possible D gene (6 bases). The CDR3 has 14 residues. The V end lost 6 bases, the J end lost 2 bases, and 14 bases lay between the germline ends. Germline-derived CDR1 and CDR2 are LGHDT and YNNKEL (reference sequence). This chain's CDR3 is CASSPTGRAYEQYF. Written as DNA, the CDR3 is TGTGCCAGCAGTCCAACAGGGCGGGCCTACGAGCAGTACTTC.

The gene calls are TRBV5-1 and TRBJ2-1, with D perhaps matching TRBD2 (5 bases). V was clipped by 5 bases and J by 15 bases, with 21 bases between them. CDR1 is SGHRS, CDR2 YFSETQ, per germline. The CDR3 extends over 13 amino acids. The CDR3 DNA sequence: TGCGCCAGCAGTATGGTTTCTCCTAGCCTAACGTTCTTC. Translating it yields CASSMVSPSLTFF.

The V call is TRBV10-3, the J call TRBJ2-3; 10 nucleotides line up with TRBD2. The CDR3 length is 14 residues. With 6 bases clipped from V and 5 bases from J, the junction kept 5 bases outside the gene matches. Germline CDR1 ENHRY, CDR2 SYGVKD. CDR3 amino acids: CAIRLAGAGDTQYF. CDR3 coding DNA: TGTGCCATCAGGCTAGCGGGAGCGGGAGATACGCAGTATTTT.

This clone was counted once. The chain joins TRBV28 to TRBJ2-1; TRBD2 matches at 9 bases. After removal of 8 bases from V and 4 bases from J, the junction contained 3 bases not matched to a gene. The CDR3 is 13 residues long. Germline CDR1 MDHEN, CDR2 SYDVKM. The CDR3 sequence: CASSLAGYNEQFF. CDR3 sequence (DNA): TGTGCCAGCTCCCTAGCGGGGTACAATGAGCAGTTCTTC.

The genes are TRBV27 and TRBJ1-3; TRBD1 matches 7 bases. V gave up 6 bases and J gave up 0 bases; unmatched junction bases: 8. The CDR3 has 16 residues. Germline lookup yields CDR1 MNHEY and CDR2 SMNVEV (reference sequence). The CDR3 DNA reads as TGTGCCAGCAGCCCTAGGGGACAGATCTCTGGAAACACCATATATTTT. The encoded protein is CASSPRGQISGNTIYF.

V and J are TRBV7-9 and TRBJ2-1; 8 bases line up with TRBD2. This CDR3 is built from 15 residues. CDR1 is SEHNR and CDR2 is FQNEAQ in the germline V gene (reference sequence). Germline trimming cut 5 bases from V and 6 bases from J; bases unmatched to any gene: 9. The CDR3 loop reads CASSPPPGLGNEQFF. The CDR3, as DNA: TGTGCCAGCAGCCCCCCCCCGGGACTAGGCAATGAGCAGTTCTTC.

This clone came up a few times. The chain is built from TRBV28 and TRBJ1-5, with 9 bases identical to TRBD1. The V and J ends lost 5 bases and 3 bases, in that order; junction bases with no gene match: 14. The CDR3 runs 18 residues. From germline, CDR1 is MDHEN and CDR2 SYDVKM. The CDR3 protein is CASSGTGGMGVNNQPQHF. The CDR3 DNA sequence: TGTGCCAGCAGTGGCACAGGGGGCATGGGGGTCAACAATCAGCCCCAGCATTTT.

The CDR3 loop is CAVKGGDNEQFF. The CDR3 DNA follows: TGTGCCGTAAAGGGAGGGGACAATGAGCAGTTCTTC. This rearrangement joins TRBV10-3 to TRBJ2-1, with 7 bases aligning to TRBD2. Germline V CDR1 and CDR2: ENHRY, SYGVKD. The CDR3 contains 12 residues. Trimming at V came to 11 bases and at J to 5 bases, leaving 6 bases not matched to a gene.

The chain employs TRBV5-1 and TRBJ2-2; 9 bases align to TRBD2. Germline CDR1 and CDR2: SGHRS and YFSETQ. V lost 4 bases, J lost 2 bases, and 6 bases stayed unmatched. The CDR3 has 16 residues. The CDR3: CASSKLAGTNTGELFF. The CDR3 DNA reads TGCGCCAGCAGCAAACTAGCGGGCACTAACACCGGGGAGCTGTTTTTT.